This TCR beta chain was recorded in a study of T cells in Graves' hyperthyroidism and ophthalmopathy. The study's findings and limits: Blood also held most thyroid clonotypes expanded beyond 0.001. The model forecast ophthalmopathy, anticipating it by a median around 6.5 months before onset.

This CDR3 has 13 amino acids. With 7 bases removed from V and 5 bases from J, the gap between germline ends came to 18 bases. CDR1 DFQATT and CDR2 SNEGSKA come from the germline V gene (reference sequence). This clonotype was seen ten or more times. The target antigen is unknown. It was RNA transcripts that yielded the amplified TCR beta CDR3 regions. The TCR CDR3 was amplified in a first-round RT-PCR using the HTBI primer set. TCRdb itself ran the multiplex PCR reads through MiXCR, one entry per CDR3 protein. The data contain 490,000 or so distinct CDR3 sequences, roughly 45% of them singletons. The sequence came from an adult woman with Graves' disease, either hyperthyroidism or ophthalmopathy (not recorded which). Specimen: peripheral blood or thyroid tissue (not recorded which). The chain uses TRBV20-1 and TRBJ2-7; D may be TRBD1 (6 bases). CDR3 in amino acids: CSGIRARDNEQYF. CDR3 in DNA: TGCAGTGGCATCCGTGCCAGGGACAACGAGCAGTACTTC.